Below, 15 T cell receptor beta chains from the same sample are listed, as sequenced in a study of T cells in Graves' hyperthyroidism and ophthalmopathy. Amplified TCR beta CDR3 regions derived from RNA transcripts. First-round RT-PCR targeting the TCR CDR3 was performed with the HTBI primer set. TCRdb analysed the multiplex PCR reads with MiXCR anew, one entry per CDR3 protein. The table lists about 600,000 distinct CDR3 sequences, 15% to 20% of them singletons, with less than 3.5% in the top ten. Source material: blood. The receptor source for this set is a woman aged 40 to 50 with Graves' ophthalmopathy.

This clonotype was found a few times. The chain couples TRBV19 to TRBJ2-1, with D unclear. Trimming cost V 4 bases and J 5 bases, with 15 bases left between them. Germline CDR1 reads LNHDA; CDR2 reads SQIVND (reference sequence). The CDR3 has 15 amino acids. The CDR3 DNA follows: TGTGCCAGTAGTACCAAATACAGTGGGCACAATGAGCAGTTCTTC. Translated, it gives CASSTKYSGHNEQFF.

This clonotype was counted a few times. The CDR3 region has the DNA TGCGCCAGCAGCGGAAGTCTGACAGGCTCTGGGGCCAACGTCCTGACTTTC. Residues: CASSGSLTGSGANVLTF. The rearrangement links TRBV5-1 to TRBJ2-6; D may be TRBD1 (6 bases). CDR3 length: 17 residues. The V end was cut by 4 bases, the J end by 0 bases, with 14 bases between. Germline loops: CDR1 SGHRS, CDR2 YFSETQ.

This clonotype was seen ten or more times. The rearrangement joins TRBV27 to TRBJ2-2, with D perhaps TRBD1 or TRBD2 (5 bases each). V lost 6 bases to trimming and J lost 6 bases, with 26 bases between them. The CDR3 consists of 18 residues. Germline V gene sequence: CDR1 MNHEY, CDR2 SMNVEV (reference sequence). The CDR3 coding sequence is TGTGCCAGCAGCGGCCTCGGGGCGGGTCTCGTGGCGGCCGGGGAGCTGTTTTTT. This sequence encodes CASSGLGAGLVAAGELFF.

This clonotype was counted many times. CDR3 loop: CSARAAQGNNEQFF. For the CDR3, the DNA is TGCAGTGCTAGAGCCGCTCAGGGTAACAATGAGCAGTTCTTC. The chain recombines TRBV20-1 with TRBJ2-1; a possible D gene is TRBD1 (5 bases). CDR1 is DFQATT, CDR2 SNEGSKA, per germline (reference sequence). The CDR3 spans 14 residues. V lost 1 base, J lost 5 bases, and 12 bases lay in between.

As for this clonotype: A much larger clone lies a single base off, so this may be a read error. The V gene is TRBV5-1, the J gene TRBJ2-7; D is uncertain. Per germline, CDR1 SGHRS and CDR2 YFSETQ. The ends were cut back, 4 bases at V and 3 bases at J, with 11 bases in the middle. This CDR3 comprises 13 residues. CDR3 bases: TGCGCCAGCAGCGCAAGTATAGACTACGAGCAGTACTTC. Protein: CASSASIDYEQYF. Variable domain in full (rest from reference TRBV5-1 and TRBJ2-7): KAGVTQTPRYLIKTRGQQVTLSCSPISGHRSVSWYQQTPGQGLQFLFEYFSETQRNKGNFPGRFSGRQFSNSRSEMNVSTLELGDSALYLCASSASIDYEQYFGPGTRLTVT.

This clonotype was found many times. The chain has TRBV7-2 and TRBJ2-7; 7 bases line up with TRBD1. CDR1 is SGHTA and CDR2 is FQGNSA in the germline V gene. CDR3 length equals 15 residues. J lost 5 bases, V lost 0 bases, and 7 bases had no gene match. The CDR3 protein is CASSLAAGGRNEQYF. CDR3 DNA: TGTGCCAGCAGCTTAGCGGCAGGGGGTCGGAACGAGCAGTACTTC.

This clonotype was counted a few times. The rearrangement links TRBV11-2 to TRBJ2-1, with a possible D match to TRBD2 (6 bases). CDR1 and CDR2 (germline): SGHAT, FQNNGV. The CDR3 is 15 residues long. V was clipped by 0 bases and J by 6 bases, with 12 bases between them. CDR3 amino acids: CASSLDSSAVNEQFF. CDR3 nucleotides: TGTGCCAGCAGCTTAGATTCTAGCGCGGTCAATGAGCAGTTCTTC.

This clonotype was observed at least ten times. Here the CDR3 DNA reads TGTGCCAGCAGCTCCCAGGGTGGCTACACCTTC. It specifies CASSSQGGYTF. The J gene is TRBJ1-2, the V gene TRBV5-6; tentatively, D is TRBD1 (5 bases). CDR1 and CDR2 from the germline V gene are SGHDT and YYEEEE. The germline V and J ends were trimmed by 3 bases and 7 bases, with 7 bases remaining between them. The CDR3 is made up of 11 amino acids.

This clonotype was seen only a few times. The chain is built from TRBV2 and TRBJ2-5; tentative D call: TRBD2 (5 bases). The V gene lost 7 bases and the J gene lost 2 bases, with 14 bases spanning the gap. This CDR3 region has 14 residues. CDR1 and CDR2 from the germline V gene are SNHLY and FYNNEI. The CDR3 bases are TGTGCCAGCAAAACAGCGGAAGGACAAGAGACCCAGTACTTC. Amino acids: CASKTAEGQETQYF. The whole variable domain, remainder taken from reference TRBV2 and TRBJ2-5, is EPEVTQTPSHQVTQMGQEVILRCVPISNHLYFYWYRQILGQKVEFLVSFYNNEISEKSEIFDDQFSVERPDGSNFTLKIRSTKLEDSAMYFCASKTAEGQETQYFGPGTRLLVL.

The table lists this clonotype with many counts. This chain uses TRBV6-2 or TRBV6-3 with TRBJ2-1; 12 positions agree with TRBD2. CDR3 size: 15 residues. Germline-derived CDR1 and CDR2 are MNHEY and SVGEGT. The ends lost 4 bases at V and 8 bases at J; junction bases unmatched: 6. For the CDR3, the DNA is TGTGCCAGCAGTTCGACTAGCGGGAGAATGTATGAGCAGTTCTTC. Translating gives CASSSTSGRMYEQFF.

At least ten counts were recorded for this clonotype. The chain employs TRBV28 and TRBJ1-5, with D tentatively TRBD1 (6 bases). There are 13 residues in the CDR3. Trimming took 10 bases from V and 6 from J, leaving 16 bases between them. Germline CDR1 MDHEN, CDR2 SYDVKM. Here the CDR3 reads CATWPGGSQPQHF. In nucleotides, the CDR3 is TGTGCCACCTGGCCCGGGGGCAGTCAGCCCCAGCATTTT.

The chain recombines TRBV9 with TRBJ2-7; D may be TRBD1 or TRBD2 (5 bases each). The germline gives CDR1 SGDLS, CDR2 YYNGEE. Trimming removed 4 bases from V and 4 bases from J, with 18 bases in between. The CDR3 is 15 amino acids. The CDR3 here is CASSTGQGGSYEQYF. CDR3 DNA: TGTGCCAGCAGCACCGGGCAGGGTGGGAGTTACGAGCAGTACTTC.

This clonotype has only a few counts. The genes are TRBV18 and TRBJ2-5; D might be TRBD1 or TRBD2, each matching 5 bases. This CDR3 is 12 amino acids long. Germline V lookup: CDR1 KGHSH, CDR2 LQKENI. Trimming pared 3 bases from V and 9 bases from J, leaving 11 bases between. This CDR3 reads CASSPSRGAQYF. The CDR3 nucleotides are TGTGCCAGCTCACCGAGTAGAGGGGCCCAGTACTTC.

This clonotype was counted at least ten times. This chain connects TRBV20-1 to TRBJ2-5; TRBD1 aligns across 8 bases. Germline loops: CDR1 DFQATT, CDR2 SNEGSKA (reference sequence). V was clipped by 7 bases and J by 3 bases; unmatched bases: 7. The CDR3 extends over 13 amino acids. CDR3 in DNA: TGCAGTGTCCACGCAGGGGGCGAAGAGACCCAGTACTTC. Translated: CSVHAGGEETQYF.

This clonotype was detected many times. The J gene is TRBJ2-7, the V gene TRBV20-1; TRBD1 matches at 8 bases. The CDR3 contains 14 residues. In germline, CDR1 is DFQATT, CDR2 SNEGSKA (reference sequence). V lost 6 bases and J lost 0; bases outside the gene matches: 7. Here the CDR3 reads CSAQSDRGSYEQYF. For the CDR3, the DNA is TGCAGTGCCCAATCCGACAGGGGCTCCTACGAGCAGTACTTC.